The clone carrying this T cell receptor beta chain was found once. The data belong to a study of OX40 agonist ivuxolimab in advanced cancers. The wider study: Recorded diagnoses for dose-escalation patients were hepatocellular carcinoma, melanoma, renal cell or head and neck cancer.

TCRdb's table, derived via immunoSEQ multiplex PCR, lists solely in-frame clones and lacks some. The repertoire holds some 94,000 clones, around nine tenths seen once, with 0.7% to 1% in the top ten. This CDR3 region has 14 residues. Germline values: CDR1 GTSNPN, CDR2 SVGIG (reference sequence). Trimming cost V 3 bases and J 3 bases, with 14 bases left between them. Sequenced here: CD4+ or CD8+ T cells sorted from blood, sampled in a trial of the OX40 agonist ivuxolimab. This sequence was found in an adult with an advanced solid tumor such as melanoma, head and neck, liver or kidney cancer. This chain connects TRBV30 to TRBJ2-5, with D perhaps TRBD1 or TRBD2 (5 bases each). The CDR3 is CAWRAGTLEETQYF. The DNA of the CDR3 is TGTGCCTGGAGAGCCGGGACCCTAGAAGAGACCCAGTACTTC.